What follows is one T cell receptor beta chain and its context. Its specificity is unknown. Every isolated RNA sample was fully reverse transcribed, so sequencing captured expressed TCRB transcripts. It was found that naive, central memory and regulatory T cell samples averaged approximately 3.5 million reads. Data came from immunoSEQ multiplex PCR; TCRdb stores just in-frame clones and leaves some out. The sample holds some 160,000 clones, 6.5% to 10% seen once. Per germline, CDR1 MGHRA and CDR2 YSYEKL. CDR3 length: 18 residues. V lost 3 bases and J lost 0; bases outside the gene matches: 11. These data belong to a study of beta chain features in type 1 diabetes. Overall study results and limits: Shortening of TCRB CDR3s, moderate but significant, appeared in all four CD4+ subsets of Type 1 diabetes patients. TCRB repertoires of naive, central memory and Treg cells appeared more similar among patients than among healthy donors. Diminished insertions and augmented deletions at VDJ junctions characterized type 1 diabetes patients.

Source material: central memory CD4+ T cells from blood. The V and J genes are TRBV4-1 and TRBJ2-4; the match to TRBD1 covers 7 bases. The sequence was obtained from a woman in her late teens or twenties with type 1 diabetes. The CDR3 loop reads CASSHLYRGIVAKNIQYF. The CDR3 DNA sequence: TGCGCCAGCAGCCATCTCTACAGGGGAATAGTAGCCAAAAACATTCAGTACTTC.